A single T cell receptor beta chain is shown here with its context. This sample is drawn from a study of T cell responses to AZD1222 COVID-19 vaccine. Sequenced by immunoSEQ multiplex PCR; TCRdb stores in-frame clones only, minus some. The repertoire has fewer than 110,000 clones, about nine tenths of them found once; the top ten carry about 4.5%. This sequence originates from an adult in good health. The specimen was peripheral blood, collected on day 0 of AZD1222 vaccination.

CDR3 in DNA: TGTGCCATCAGTGAGCGGACAGGGGGCGCCTATGGCTACACCTTC. This gives the protein CAISERTGGAYGYTF. This chain connects TRBV10-3 to TRBJ1-2; 11 nucleotides agree with TRBD1. Germline CDR1 is ENHRY and CDR2 is SYGVKD. With 2 bases clipped from V and 4 bases from J, the junction kept 3 bases outside the gene matches. The CDR3 covers 15 residues.